The T cell receptor beta chain described here comes from a study of beta chain features in type 1 diabetes. Study summary: Healthy donors and patients showed comparable age, gender and cell yields.

With regard to this clone: Its antigen is as yet unknown.

Study results and caveats: Among patients with Type 1 diabetes, TCRB CDR3s were moderately but significantly shorter in every one of the four CD4+ subsets. A closer apparent resemblance between naive, central memory and Treg TCRB repertoires was seen in patients than in healthy donors. The influence of HLA type on TCRB rearrangement stayed undetermined.

About 120 mL of blood, on average, came from one heparinised draw per donor. All of the isolated RNA was reverse transcribed, so expressed TCRB transcripts were sequenced. The repertoire was sequenced with immunoSEQ multiplex PCR; TCRdb's copy has only in-frame clones and lacks some. The data show more than 300,000 clones, with roughly 12% seen just once and over 0.008% held by the top ten. CDR1 LNHNV and CDR2 YYDKDF come from the germline V gene (reference sequence). This CDR3 is 16 amino acids long. V gave up 6 bases and J gave up 7 bases; unmatched junction bases: 14. The sample comprised naive CD4+ T cells from blood. The clonotype was recovered from a woman younger than 35 with type 1 diabetes. The V gene is TRBV15, the J gene TRBJ2-3; 9 bases are a match to TRBD2. The CDR3 bases are TGTGCCACCAGAAAAACGGGGAGCGGGGGGATCCATACGCAGTATTTT. It specifies CATRKTGSGGIHTQYF.